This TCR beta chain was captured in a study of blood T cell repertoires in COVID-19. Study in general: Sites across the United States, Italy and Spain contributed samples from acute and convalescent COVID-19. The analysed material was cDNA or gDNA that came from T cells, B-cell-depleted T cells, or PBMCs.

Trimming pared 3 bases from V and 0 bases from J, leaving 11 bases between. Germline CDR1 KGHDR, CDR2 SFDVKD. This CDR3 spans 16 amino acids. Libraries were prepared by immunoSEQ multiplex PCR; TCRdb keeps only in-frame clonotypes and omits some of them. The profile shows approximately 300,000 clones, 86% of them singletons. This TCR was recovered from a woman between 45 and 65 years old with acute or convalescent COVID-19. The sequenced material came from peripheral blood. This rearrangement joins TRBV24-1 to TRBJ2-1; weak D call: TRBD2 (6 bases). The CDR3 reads CATSDPGTSSYNEQFF. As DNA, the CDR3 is TGTGCCACCAGTGATCCCGGGACTTCCTCCTACAATGAGCAGTTCTTC.